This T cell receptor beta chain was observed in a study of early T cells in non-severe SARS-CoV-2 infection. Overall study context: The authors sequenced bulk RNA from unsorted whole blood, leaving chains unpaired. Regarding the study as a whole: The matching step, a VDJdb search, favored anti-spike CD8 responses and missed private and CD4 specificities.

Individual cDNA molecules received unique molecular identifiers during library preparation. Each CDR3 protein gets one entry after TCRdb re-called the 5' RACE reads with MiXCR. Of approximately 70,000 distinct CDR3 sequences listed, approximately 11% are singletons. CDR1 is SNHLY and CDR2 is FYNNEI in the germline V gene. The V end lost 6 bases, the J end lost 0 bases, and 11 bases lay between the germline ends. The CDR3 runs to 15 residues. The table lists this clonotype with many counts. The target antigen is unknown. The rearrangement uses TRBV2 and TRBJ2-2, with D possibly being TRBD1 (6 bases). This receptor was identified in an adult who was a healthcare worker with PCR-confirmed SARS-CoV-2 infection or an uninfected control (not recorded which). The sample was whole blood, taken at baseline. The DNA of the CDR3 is TGTGCCAGCAGCAAGGACAGCGCGAACACCGGGGAGCTGTTTTTT. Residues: CASSKDSANTGELFF.